These 29 T cell receptor beta chains were all obtained from the same sample, sequenced in a study of shared clonotypes between healthy human individuals. The data were produced by immunoSEQ multiplex PCR, yet TCRdb's version contains in-frame clones alone and is incomplete. This sample yields about 660,000 clones, of which around 74% are seen a single time; 1.5% to 2% belongs to the top ten. Sequenced input: memory CD4+ T cells sorted from blood. Subset here: CD45RA-negative fraction. The source of these receptors is a woman in her twenties or thirties in good health.

The gene calls are TRBV4-1 and TRBJ1-2; no clear D gene. The germline CDR1 and CDR2 sequences are MGHRA and YSYEKL. The V end lost 0 bases, the J end lost 6 bases, and 11 bases lay between the germline ends. The CDR3 is made up of 14 amino acids. The CDR3 loop reads CASSQDLGGDGYTF. The CDR3, as DNA: TGCGCCAGCAGCCAAGATTTAGGAGGAGATGGCTACACCTTC.

The V call is TRBV5-1, the J call TRBJ1-1; D gene ambiguous. Germline lookup yields CDR1 SGHRS and CDR2 YFSETQ. V lost 4 bases and J lost 2, with 9 bases in between. This CDR3 region has 13 residues. In nucleotides, the CDR3 is TGCGCCAGCAGCGCGGACGGCAACACTGAAGCTTTCTTT. It specifies CASSADGNTEAFF.

The gene calls are TRBV20-1 and TRBJ1-2, with D unclear. Germline CDR1 reads DFQATT; CDR2 reads SNEGSKA (reference sequence). The V and J ends lost 5 bases and 4 bases respectively, with 5 bases between them. The CDR3 covers 10 residues. Here the CDR3 reads CSALLYGYTF. CDR3 nucleotides: TGCAGTGCTCTACTCTATGGCTACACCTTC.

This clone was seen a handful of times. The same CDR3 is also encoded by other DNA sequences in this sample. V gene TRBV6-6 combines with J gene TRBJ2-7; D may correspond to TRBD1 or TRBD2 (5 bases each). V was pared by 4 bases and J by 2 bases, with 12 bases between. The CDR3 is 14 residues long. CDR1 MNHNY and CDR2 SVGAGI come from the germline V gene (reference sequence). The CDR3 loop reads CASSSGTATYEQYF. Here the CDR3 DNA reads TGTGCCAGCAGTTCAGGGACGGCGACCTACGAGCAGTACTTC.

The chain uses TRBV30 and TRBJ1-5; D is uncertain. The CDR3 sequence is 14 residues long. Germline V gene data show CDR1 as GTSNPN and CDR2 as SVGIG (reference sequence). V lost 2 bases to trimming and J lost 3 bases, with 11 bases between them. CDR3 nucleotides: TGTGCCTGGAGTCTCACGGGGTACAATCAGCCCCAGCATTTT. It codes for CAWSLTGYNQPQHF. The full variable domain, rest sourced from reference TRBV30 and TRBJ1-5, is SQTIHQWPATLVQPVGSPLSLECTVEGTSNPNLYWYRQAAGRGLQLLFYSVGIGQISSEVPQNLSASRPQDRQFILSSKKLLLSDSGFYLCAWSLTGYNQPQHFGDGTRLSIL.

The CDR3 loop is CASSQKQGATEAFF. For the CDR3, the DNA is TGTGCCAGCAGCCAAAAACAGGGGGCCACTGAAGCTTTCTTT. The chain joins TRBV7-9 to TRBJ1-1, with 9 bases identical to TRBD1. The germline CDR1 and CDR2 sequences are SEHNR and FQNEAQ (reference sequence). This CDR3 has 14 amino acids. The ends lost 5 bases at V and 4 bases at J; junction bases unmatched: 5.

The chain employs TRBV28 and TRBJ2-7; 7 bases map to TRBD1. Per the germline V gene, CDR1 is MDHEN and CDR2 is SYDVKM. Unmatched junction bases numbered 6, after V lost 7 bases and J lost 3 bases. This CDR3 is built from 13 residues. The CDR3 reads CASTAGGFYEQYF. CDR3 DNA: TGTGCCAGCACGGCAGGGGGATTCTACGAGCAGTACTTC.

For the CDR3, the DNA is TGCGCCAGCAGCCCGGGACTAGCGGGAGGGCTAACCGGGGAGCTGTTTTTT. It codes for CASSPGLAGGLTGELFF. This chain links TRBV5-1 with TRBJ2-2, with 16 bases matching TRBD2. The CDR3 is 17 residues long. The V segment lost 4 bases and the J segment 5 bases; nucleotides outside the gene matches: 5. Looked up from germline, CDR1 is SGHRS and CDR2 is YFSETQ.

V is TRBV28 and J is TRBJ2-5; possible D gene TRBD1, 7 bases. This CDR3 spans 14 amino acids. CDR1 is MDHEN and CDR2 is SYDVKM in the germline V gene. V was cut by 4 bases and J by 3 bases, with 12 bases left in between. CDR3 residues: CASSSGGTEETQYF. The DNA of the CDR3 is TGTGCCAGCAGTTCTGGAGGGACAGAAGAGACCCAGTACTTC.

This clone was counted a single time. The chain has TRBV19 and TRBJ2-5; D is ambiguous. The germline V and J ends were trimmed by 4 bases and 4 bases, with 10 bases remaining between them. Germline V gene sequence: CDR1 LNHDA, CDR2 SQIVND (reference sequence). CDR3 length equals 13 residues. The chain's CDR3 is CASSTAGPETQYF. The CDR3 DNA reads TGTGCCAGTAGTACGGCAGGCCCAGAGACCCAGTACTTC. Variable domain in full (rest from reference TRBV19 and TRBJ2-5): DGGITQSPKYLFRKEGQNVTLSCEQNLNHDAMYWYRQDPGQGLRLIYYSQIVNDFQKGDIAEGYSVSREKKESFPLTVTSAQKNPTAFYLCASSTAGPETQYFGPGTRLLVL.

This sequence joins TRBV19 and TRBJ2-2; 8 nucleotides agree with TRBD1. This CDR3 region has 15 residues. Germline CDR1 is LNHDA and CDR2 is SQIVND (reference sequence). Losses at the gene ends were 9 bases for V and 1 base for J; bases not matched to a gene: 7. This CDR3 reads CASVTGTGNTGELFF. The CDR3, as DNA: TGTGCCAGCGTAACCGGGACAGGGAACACCGGGGAGCTGTTTTTT.

The rearrangement uses TRBV4-2 and TRBJ2-6; 11 bases match TRBD2. CDR1 and CDR2 from the germline V gene are LGHNA and YNFKEQ. With 5 bases clipped from V and 1 base from J, the junction kept 7 bases outside the gene matches. The CDR3 has 18 amino acids. The CDR3 loop is CASSTGTSGRSGANVLTF. The CDR3 DNA reads TGTGCCAGCAGCACTGGGACTAGCGGACGTTCTGGGGCCAACGTCCTGACTTTC.

The chain carries TRBV7-7 and TRBJ2-7, with TRBD1 matching 7 bases. Trimming cost V 1 base and J 7 bases; bases outside gene matches: 7. Germline values: CDR1 SSHAT, CDR2 FNYEAQ (reference sequence). This CDR3 is built from 14 residues. CDR3 in DNA: TGTGCCAGCAGCTTAGATCCGACAGGGAGTGAGCAGTACTTC. This gives the protein CASSLDPTGSEQYF. Full variable domain (missing parts from reference TRBV7-7 and TRBJ2-7): GAGVSQSPRYKVTKRGQDVTLRCDPISSHATLYWYQQALGQGPEFLTYFNYEAQPDKSGLPSDRFSAERPEGSISTLTIQRTEQRDSAMYRCASSLDPTGSEQYFGPGTRLTVT.

This rearrangement joins TRBV7-2 to TRBJ1-5, with D maybe TRBD1 (5 bases). CDR1 SGHTA and CDR2 FQGNSA come from the germline V gene. The CDR3 is 16 residues long. V was pared by 3 bases and J by 0 bases, with 12 bases between. The CDR3 DNA reads TGTGCCAGCAGCTTCGGCGGGACTTATAGCAATCAGCCCCAGCATTTT. It encodes CASSFGGTYSNQPQHF.

V gene TRBV28 combines with J gene TRBJ1-2, with 10 positions matching TRBD1. This CDR3 contains 16 residues. Germline V CDR1 and CDR2: MDHEN, SYDVKM. Trimming at V came to 3 bases and at J to 1 base, leaving 5 bases not matched to a gene. The CDR3 DNA is TGTGCCAGCAGTTTTATCGGGACAGGGGATAACTATGGCTACACCTTC. This translates into CASSFIGTGDNYGYTF.

This clone was counted a single time. The gene calls are TRBV7-9 and TRBJ2-5; D uncertain. V was clipped by 4 bases and J by 0 bases, with 12 bases between them. The germline V gene has CDR1 SEHNR and CDR2 FQNEAQ (reference sequence). The CDR3 totals 15 residues. The CDR3, as DNA: TGTGCCAGCAGCTCAGGACGGACGTACCAAGAGACCCAGTACTTC. Translation gives CASSSGRTYQETQYF.

The CDR3 sequence: CASSYPNDYEQYF. As DNA, the CDR3 is TGTGCCAGCAGTTACCCAAACGATTACGAGCAGTACTTC. This chain links TRBV6-6 with TRBJ2-7; D uncertain. CDR3 length: 13 residues. V lost 2 bases and J lost 4, with 9 bases in between. The V gene's germline CDR1 is MNHNY and CDR2 SVGAGI (reference sequence).

The chain carries TRBV30 and TRBJ2-1; D gene ambiguous. Trimming stripped 1 base from V and 8 bases from J, with 9 bases between. In germline, CDR1 is GTSNPN, CDR2 SVGIG (reference sequence). The CDR3 is 12 amino acids. CDR3 nucleotide sequence: TGTGCCTGGAGTGGCTTTTTGGATGAGCAGTTCTTC. As protein: CAWSGFLDEQFF.

The table lists this clone with a count of one. The chain has TRBV18 and TRBJ2-7; D uncertain. The CDR3 length is 15 residues. Germline V gives CDR1 KGHSH, CDR2 LQKENI. V lost 1 base and J lost 5, with 15 bases in between. This CDR3 is CASSPQVEGIDEQYF. The DNA for the CDR3 is TGTGCCAGCTCACCACAGGTCGAAGGCATCGACGAGCAGTACTTC. Supplemented by reference TRBV18 and TRBJ2-7, the full variable domain reads NAGVMQNPRHLVRRRGQEARLRCSPMKGHSHVYWYRQLPEEGLKFMVYLQKENIIDESGMPKERFSAEFPKEGPSILRIQQVVRGDSAAYFCASSPQVEGIDEQYFGPGTRLTVT.

The chain has TRBV6-5 and TRBJ1-1; no reliable D call. The ends were cut back, 0 bases at V and 5 bases at J, with 13 bases in the middle. This CDR3 has 15 residues. In germline, CDR1 is MNHEY, CDR2 SVGAGI. CDR3 bases: TGTGCCAGCAGTTACTCGAAGGGAAGAGGGACTGAAGCTTTCTTT. Translated: CASSYSKGRGTEAFF.

This clone was observed a few times. In the same sample, other DNA sequences code for this CDR3. The chain joins TRBV11-2 to TRBJ2-5; D might be TRBD1 (6 bases). Trimming shortened V by 5 bases and J by 2 bases, and 15 bases separated the two germline ends. Germline V CDR1 and CDR2: SGHAT, FQNNGV. The length of the CDR3 is 15 residues. The CDR3 loop is CASSLGGRGQETQYF. CDR3 sequence (DNA): TGTGCCAGCAGCCTAGGGGGACGGGGACAAGAGACCCAGTACTTC.

This clone has only one observation. A read error likely explains this, since a far larger clone differs by one base. The rearrangement links TRBV4-1 to TRBJ2-1; possibly TRBD1 or TRBD2 for D (5 bases each). Germline-derived CDR1 and CDR2 are MGHRA and YSYEKL. This CDR3 spans 20 amino acids. In nucleotides, the CDR3 is TGCGCCAGCAGCCAACCAACACTCCGGGACGCCGCCAACTCCTACGATGAGCAGTTCTTC. The encoded protein is CASSQPTLRDAANSYDEQFF.

This clone was observed many times. Other nucleotide sequences from this sample produce the same CDR3. The V gene is TRBV5-1, the J gene TRBJ1-1; D may be TRBD1 (6 bases). Germline CDR1 SGHRS, CDR2 YFSETQ. V lost 0 bases to trimming and J lost 5 bases, with 8 bases between them. CDR3 length: 13 residues. The CDR3 DNA reads as TGCGCCAGCAGCTTGGGACAGGTGACTGAAGCTTTCTTT. Encoded protein: CASSLGQVTEAFF.

The CDR3 reads CASMGSGELFF. The CDR3 nucleotides are TGTGCCAGCATGGGGAGCGGGGAGCTGTTTTTT. The gene calls are TRBV2 and TRBJ2-2; D perhaps matches TRBD2 (5 bases). The V gene's germline CDR1 is SNHLY and CDR2 FYNNEI. The CDR3 extends over 11 amino acids. V was cut by 7 bases and J by 7 bases, with 7 bases left in between.

The V call is TRBV19, the J call TRBJ2-7; 9 bases align to TRBD2. CDR1 is LNHDA, CDR2 SQIVND, per germline (reference sequence). CDR3 length: 18 residues. J gave up 2 bases and V 1 base, and 12 bases lay outside the gene matches. CDR3 amino acids: CASSIVSAPTSGPYEQYF. CDR3 coding DNA: TGTGCCAGTAGTATAGTCTCCGCCCCGACTAGCGGCCCCTACGAGCAGTACTTC.

This chain links TRBV5-6 with TRBJ2-2; TRBD2 might be the D (6 bases). The CDR3 loop spans 17 amino acids. Germline-derived CDR1 and CDR2 are SGHDT and YYEEEE. Trimming removed 2 bases from V and 5 bases from J, with 19 bases in between. CDR3 nucleotide sequence: TGTGCCAGCAGCTTCCTAGGTGCGGGGAGGAGAACCGGGGAGCTGTTTTTT. Amino acid sequence: CASSFLGAGRRTGELFF. The full variable domain, completed using reference TRBV5-6 and TRBJ2-2, is DAGVTQSPTHLIKTRGQQVTLRCSPKSGHDTVSWYQQALGQGPQFIFQYYEEEERQRGNFPDRFSGHQFPNYSSELNVNALLLGDSALYLCASSFLGAGRRTGELFFGEGSRLTVL.

This clone was counted only a few times. The V and J genes are TRBV5-6 and TRBJ1-5; D unresolved. CDR3 length equals 12 residues. CDR1 SGHDT and CDR2 YYEEEE come from the germline V gene. Trimming stripped 5 bases from V and 7 bases from J, with 10 bases between. For the CDR3, the DNA is TGTGCCAGCAGTTTCTCTCAGCAGCCCCAGCATTTT. Translated, it gives CASSFSQQPQHF.

The rearrangement joins TRBV5-1 to TRBJ2-1; D unclear. Trimming removed 0 bases at V and 6 bases at J, with 7 bases between. The CDR3 is 13 residues long. Per the germline V gene, CDR1 is SGHRS and CDR2 is YFSETQ. The CDR3, as DNA: TGCGCCAGCAGCTTGGCAGAAGGCAATGAGCAGTTCTTC. Amino acids: CASSLAEGNEQFF.

This clone was picked up a small number of times. The chain uses TRBV10-3 and TRBJ1-1; a weak D match, TRBD1 (5 bases). This CDR3 spans 15 amino acids. Germline lookup yields CDR1 ENHRY and CDR2 SYGVKD. V dropped 0 bases and J dropped 4 bases, with 12 bases sitting between them. DNA for the CDR3: TGTGCCATCAGTGAGTCAGGACATTTGAGCACTGAAGCTTTCTTT. This sequence encodes CAISESGHLSTEAFF.